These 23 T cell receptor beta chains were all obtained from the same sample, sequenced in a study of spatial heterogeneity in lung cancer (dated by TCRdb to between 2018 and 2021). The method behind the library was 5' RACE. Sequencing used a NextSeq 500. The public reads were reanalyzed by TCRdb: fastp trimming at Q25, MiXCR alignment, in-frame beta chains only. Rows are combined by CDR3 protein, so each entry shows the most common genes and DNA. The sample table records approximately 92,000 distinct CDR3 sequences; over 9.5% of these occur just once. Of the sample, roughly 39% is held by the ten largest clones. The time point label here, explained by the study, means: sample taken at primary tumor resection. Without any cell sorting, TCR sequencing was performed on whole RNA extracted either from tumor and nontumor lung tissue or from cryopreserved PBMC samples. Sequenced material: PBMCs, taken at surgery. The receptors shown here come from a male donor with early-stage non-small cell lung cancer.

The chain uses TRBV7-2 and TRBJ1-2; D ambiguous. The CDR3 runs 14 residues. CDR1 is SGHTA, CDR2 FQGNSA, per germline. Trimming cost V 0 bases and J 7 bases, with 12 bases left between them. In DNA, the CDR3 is TGTGCCAGCAGCTTAGCCTTCCCCGAAAGTGGCTACACCTTC. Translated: CASSLAFPESGYTF. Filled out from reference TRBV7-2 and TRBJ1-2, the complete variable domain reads GAGVSQSPSNKVTEKGKDVELRCDPISGHTALYWYRQSLGQGLEFLIYFQGNSAPDKSGLPSDRFSAERTGGSVSTLTIQRTQQEDSAVYLCASSLAFPESGYTFGSGTRLTVV.

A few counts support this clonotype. CDR3 DNA: TGTGCCAGCAGCTTGGACCTAAAACAGGGCTACGAGCAGTACTTC. It yields the protein CASSLDLKQGYEQYF. The V call is TRBV5-8, the J call TRBJ2-7; a possible D gene is TRBD1 (6 bases). Trimming took 0 bases from V and 3 from J, leaving 13 bases between them. CDR1 and CDR2 (germline): SGHTS, YDEGEE. The CDR3 extends over 15 amino acids.

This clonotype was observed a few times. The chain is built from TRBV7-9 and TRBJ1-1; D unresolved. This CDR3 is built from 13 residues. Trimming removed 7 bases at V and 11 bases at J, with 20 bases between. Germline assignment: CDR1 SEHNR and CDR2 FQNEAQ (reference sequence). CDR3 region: CASTRPVGQSAFF. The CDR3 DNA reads TGTGCCAGCACCCGGCCGGTAGGCCAGTCCGCTTTCTTT.

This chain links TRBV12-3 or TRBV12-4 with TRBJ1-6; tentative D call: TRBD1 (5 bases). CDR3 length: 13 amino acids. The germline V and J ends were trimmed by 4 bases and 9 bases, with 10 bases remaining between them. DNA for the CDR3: TGTGCCAGCAGTTGGGGGTCCTTTTCACCCCTCCACTTT. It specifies CASSWGSFSPLHF.

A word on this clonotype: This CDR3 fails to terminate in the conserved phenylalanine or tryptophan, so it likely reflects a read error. CDR3 bases: TGTGCCAGCAGCTTATATGGTAGCGGGAGCAGCTCCTACAATGAGCAGTTCCTC. It specifies CASSLYGSGSSSYNEQFL. The chain recombines TRBV7-8 with TRBJ2-1; 9 bases map to TRBD2. V shed 2 bases and J 0 bases; nucleotides not matched to a gene: 8. The CDR3 is made up of 18 amino acids. CDR1 SGHVS and CDR2 FQNEAQ come from the germline V gene.

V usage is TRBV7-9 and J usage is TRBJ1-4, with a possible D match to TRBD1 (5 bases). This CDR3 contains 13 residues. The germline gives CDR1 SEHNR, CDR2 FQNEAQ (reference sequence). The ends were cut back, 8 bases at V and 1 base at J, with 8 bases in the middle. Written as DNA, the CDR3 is TGTGCCAGCGAAGACAGAACTAATGAAAAACTGTTTTTT. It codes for CASEDRTNEKLFF.

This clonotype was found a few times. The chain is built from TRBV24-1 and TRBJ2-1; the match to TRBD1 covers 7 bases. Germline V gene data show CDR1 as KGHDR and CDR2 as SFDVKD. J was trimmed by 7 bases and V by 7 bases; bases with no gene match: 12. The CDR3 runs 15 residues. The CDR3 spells CATSVQGVRGNEQFF. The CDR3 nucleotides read TGTGCCACCAGCGTCCAGGGGGTTAGGGGGAATGAGCAGTTCTTC.

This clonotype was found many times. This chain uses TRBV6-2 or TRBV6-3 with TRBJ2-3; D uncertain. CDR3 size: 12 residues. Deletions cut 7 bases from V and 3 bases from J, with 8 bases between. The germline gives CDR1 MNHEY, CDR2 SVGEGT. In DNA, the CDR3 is TGTGCCAGCACCGATATTACAGATACGCAGTATTTT. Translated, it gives CASTDITDTQYF.

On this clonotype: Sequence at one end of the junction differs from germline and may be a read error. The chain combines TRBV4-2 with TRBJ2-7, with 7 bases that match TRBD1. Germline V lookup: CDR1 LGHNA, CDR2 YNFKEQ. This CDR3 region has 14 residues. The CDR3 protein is CANSDRQGSYEQYF. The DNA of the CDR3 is TGTGCCAACAGCGACAGACAGGGTTCCTACGAGCAGTACTTC.

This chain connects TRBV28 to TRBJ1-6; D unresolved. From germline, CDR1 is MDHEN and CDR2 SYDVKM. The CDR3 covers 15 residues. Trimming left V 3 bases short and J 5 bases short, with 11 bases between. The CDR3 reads CASSFLVRNNSPLHF. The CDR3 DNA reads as TGTGCCAGCAGTTTCCTAGTCAGGAATAATTCACCCCTCCACTTT.

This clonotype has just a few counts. This CDR3 reads CASSLTGDTDTQYF. The CDR3 DNA is TGTGCCAGCAGTTTGACAGGGGACACAGATACGCAGTATTTT. The chain recombines TRBV27 with TRBJ2-3, with TRBD1 matching over 8 bases. After removal of 3 bases from V and 2 bases from J, the junction contained 1 base not matched to a gene. This CDR3 has 14 residues. Per germline, CDR1 MNHEY and CDR2 SMNVEV (reference sequence).

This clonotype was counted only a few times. Here the CDR3 DNA reads TGTGCCAGCAGTTACCCATTGACAGGGGTGAACACTGAAGCTTTCTTT. It translates to CASSYPLTGVNTEAFF. The V gene is TRBV6-2 or TRBV6-3, the J gene TRBJ1-1; 8 positions agree with TRBD1. V lost 2 bases and J lost 0; bases outside the gene matches: 5. Germline V CDR1 and CDR2: MNHEY, SVGEGT. The CDR3 runs to 16 residues.

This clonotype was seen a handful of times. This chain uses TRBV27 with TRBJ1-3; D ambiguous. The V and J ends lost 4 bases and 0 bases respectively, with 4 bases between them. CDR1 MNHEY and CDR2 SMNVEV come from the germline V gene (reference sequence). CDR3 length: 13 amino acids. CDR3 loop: CASSSPSGNTIYF. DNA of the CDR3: TGTGCCAGCAGTTCCCCCTCTGGAAACACCATATATTTT.

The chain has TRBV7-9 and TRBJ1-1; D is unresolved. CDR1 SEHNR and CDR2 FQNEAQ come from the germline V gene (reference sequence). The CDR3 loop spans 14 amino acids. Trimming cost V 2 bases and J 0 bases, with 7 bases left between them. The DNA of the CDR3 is TGTGCCAGCAGCTTACAGGCCTTGAACACTGAAGCTTTCTTT. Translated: CASSLQALNTEAFF.

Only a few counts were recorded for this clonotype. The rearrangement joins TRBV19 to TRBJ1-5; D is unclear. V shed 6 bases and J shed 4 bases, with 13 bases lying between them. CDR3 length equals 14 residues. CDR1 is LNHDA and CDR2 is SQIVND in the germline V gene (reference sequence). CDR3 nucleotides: TGTGCCAGTAGCCCCCCGCCGGGGAATCAGCCCCAGCATTTT. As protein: CASSPPPGNQPQHF. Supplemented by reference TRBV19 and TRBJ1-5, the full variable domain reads DGGITQSPKYLFRKEGQNVTLSCEQNLNHDAMYWYRQDPGQGLRLIYYSQIVNDFQKGDIAEGYSVSREKKESFPLTVTSAQKNPTAFYLCASSPPPGNQPQHFGDGTRLSIL.

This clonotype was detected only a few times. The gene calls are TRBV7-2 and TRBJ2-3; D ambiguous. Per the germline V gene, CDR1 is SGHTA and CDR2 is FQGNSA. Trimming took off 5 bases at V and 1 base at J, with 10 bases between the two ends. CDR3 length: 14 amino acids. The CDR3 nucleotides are TGTGCCAGCAGCCCGTTCGACGGCACAGATACGCAGTATTTT. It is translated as CASSPFDGTDTQYF. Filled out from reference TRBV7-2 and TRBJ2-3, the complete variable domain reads GAGVSQSPSNKVTEKGKDVELRCDPISGHTALYWYRQSLGQGLEFLIYFQGNSAPDKSGLPSDRFSAERTGGSVSTLTIQRTQQEDSAVYLCASSPFDGTDTQYFGPGTRLTVL.

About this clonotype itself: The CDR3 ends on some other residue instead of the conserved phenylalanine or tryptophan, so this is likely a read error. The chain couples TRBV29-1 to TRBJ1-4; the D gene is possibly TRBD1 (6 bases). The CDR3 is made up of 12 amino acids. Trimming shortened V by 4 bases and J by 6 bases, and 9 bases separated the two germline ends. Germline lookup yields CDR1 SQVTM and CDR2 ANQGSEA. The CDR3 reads CSVGPGDEKLFS. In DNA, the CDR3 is TGCAGCGTTGGGCCAGGGGATGAAAAACTGTTTTCT.

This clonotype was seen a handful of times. The CDR3: CSVVRGTSEAFF. CDR3 bases: TGCAGCGTTGTCAGGGGTACTAGTGAAGCTTTCTTT. The chain recombines TRBV29-1 with TRBJ1-1, with TRBD1 as a possible D gene (6 bases). This CDR3 comprises 12 residues. Per the germline V gene, CDR1 is SQVTM and CDR2 is ANQGSEA. Trimming removed 4 bases at V and 7 bases at J, with 13 bases between.

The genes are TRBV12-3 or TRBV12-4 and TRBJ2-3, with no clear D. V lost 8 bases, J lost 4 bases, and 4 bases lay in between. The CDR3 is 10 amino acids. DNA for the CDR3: TGTGCCAGCTTGGCAGATACGCAGTATTTT. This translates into CASLADTQYF.

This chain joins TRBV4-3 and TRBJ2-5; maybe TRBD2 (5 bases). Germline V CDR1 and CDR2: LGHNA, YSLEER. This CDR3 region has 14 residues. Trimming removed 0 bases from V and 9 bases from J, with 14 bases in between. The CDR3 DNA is TGCGCCAGCAGCCAAGATAGAGCGGTGGTGGCCCAGTACTTC. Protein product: CASSQDRAVVAQYF.

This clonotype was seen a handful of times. CDR3 bases: TGCGCCAGCAGCCAACTAACTACAGGGGGCGCAGGCTATGGCTACACCTTC. Its translation is CASSQLTTGGAGYGYTF. The chain combines TRBV4-3 with TRBJ1-2; TRBD1 matches at 9 bases. The CDR3 covers 17 residues. Trimming took 2 bases from V and 4 from J; bases not matched to a gene: 11. Germline values: CDR1 LGHNA, CDR2 YSLEER.

The CDR3 sequence: CASSLLQGTTGELFF. CDR3 DNA sequence: TGTGCCAGCAGCTTACTGCAGGGCACCACCGGGGAGCTGTTTTTT. The chain uses TRBV11-1 and TRBJ2-2, with TRBD1 as a possible D gene (5 bases). Germline V CDR1 and CDR2: SGHAT, FQDESV (reference sequence). V dropped 2 bases and J dropped 4 bases, with 11 bases sitting between them. The CDR3 totals 15 residues.

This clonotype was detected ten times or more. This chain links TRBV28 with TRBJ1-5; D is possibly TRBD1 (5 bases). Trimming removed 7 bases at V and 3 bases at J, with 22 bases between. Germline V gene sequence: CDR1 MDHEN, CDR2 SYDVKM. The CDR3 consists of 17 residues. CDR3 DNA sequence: TGTGCCAGCAACGTTGCAGGTCGACAGAGCTCCAATCAGCCCCAGCATTTT. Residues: CASNVAGRQSSNQPQHF. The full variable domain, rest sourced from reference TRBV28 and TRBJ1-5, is DVKVTQSSRYLVKRTGEKVFLECVQDMDHENMFWYRQDPGLGLRLIYFSYDVKMKEKGDIPEGYSVSREKKERFSLILESASTNQTSMYLCASNVAGRQSSNQPQHFGDGTRLSIL.